This T cell receptor (beta chain) was identified during a study of T cell repertoires in cytomegalovirus infection. General study points: The cumulative frequency of public TCR beta families distinguished individuals who carried CMV together with the relevant HLA. HLA-C-restricted, CMV-specific TCR beta clonotypes were dominant ex vivo.

This clonotype was observed a handful of times. Its antigen is unknown. The CDR3 covers 14 residues. V lost 0 bases and J 2 bases, leaving 8 bases between the germline ends. Germline values: CDR1 MNHEY, CDR2 SVGAGI. Each CDR3 protein gets one entry after TCRdb re-called the reads with MiXCR. This table holds 700,000 to 950,000 distinct CDR3 sequences, about 31% found once. The sequence was obtained from a human donor in good health (CMV status not recorded). Some clones in this sample may be carry-over from other donors' samples. Here the sequenced sample was cultured CD8+ T cells from PBMCs, taken from culture after CMV antigen stimulation. V gene TRBV6-5 combines with J gene TRBJ2-7; no definite D call. CDR3 nucleotides: TGTGCCAGCAGTTACTCAGGCAGAGCCTACGAGCAGTACGTC. This codes for CASSYSGRAYEQYV.